The 22 T cell receptor beta chains presented below share a single source sample, sequenced in a study of cytotoxic CD8 clonotypes in ibrutinib-treated CLL. Sequencing used immunoSEQ multiplex PCR; TCRdb keeps in-frame clones, though not all of them. In the table there are 9,000 or so clones, over 55% of which are singletons. This sample comprised PBMCs, obtained before ibrutinib treatment. These receptors came from a human donor with chronic lymphocytic leukemia.

This clone showed up just once. The rearrangement uses TRBV19 and TRBJ2-1; 7 bases are shared with TRBD1. CDR1 LNHDA and CDR2 SQIVND come from the germline V gene (reference sequence). The CDR3 has 15 residues. Germline trimming cut 7 bases from V and 0 bases from J; bases unmatched to any gene: 6. The CDR3 region has the DNA TGTGCCAGTACCACGGACAGGAGCTCCTACAATGAGCAGTTCTTC. Residues: CASTTDRSSYNEQFF.

The J gene is TRBJ1-4, the V gene TRBV5-1; D unresolved. Germline CDR1 reads SGHRS; CDR2 reads YFSETQ. CDR3 length equals 16 residues. Trimming left V 0 bases short and J 0 bases short, with 9 bases between. The CDR3 bases are TGCGCCAGCAGCTTGGGCGGCGACCCAACTAATGAAAAACTGTTTTTT. This gives the protein CASSLGGDPTNEKLFF.

In this sample, this clone is medium-sized. The chain combines TRBV29-1 with TRBJ1-3; D call uncertain. CDR1 and CDR2 from the germline V gene are SQVTM and ANQGSEA. V lost 4 bases and J 3 bases, leaving 10 bases between the germline ends. The CDR3 sequence is 13 residues long. The CDR3 coding sequence is TGCAGCGTTGGAGAAGGGAGTGGAAACACCATATATTTT. Translating gives CSVGEGSGNTIYF.

The chain recombines TRBV2 with TRBJ1-4; weak D call: TRBD1 (6 bases). This CDR3 comprises 14 residues. The ends were cut back, 8 bases at V and 7 bases at J, with 17 bases in the middle. Germline V CDR1 and CDR2: SNHLY, FYNNEI. CDR3: CASSRTADSEKLFF. CDR3 bases: TGTGCCAGCTCCCGGACAGCAGATTCTGAAAAACTGTTTTTT.

This clone was recorded only once. The chain carries TRBV19 and TRBJ1-5, with D tentatively TRBD1 (5 bases). The CDR3 is 16 residues long. Trimming removed 4 bases from V and 2 bases from J, with 15 bases in between. The V gene's germline CDR1 is LNHDA and CDR2 SQIVND (reference sequence). The CDR3 protein is CASSSRDSGGNQPQHF. CDR3 nucleotide sequence: TGTGCCAGTAGTAGCCGGGACTCGGGGGGCAATCAGCCCCAGCATTTT.

This clone was picked up a small number of times. This chain links TRBV13 with TRBJ2-5, with no clear D. The CDR3 has 14 amino acids. V was shortened by 2 bases and J by 1 base, with 8 bases between the two germline ends. Germline V gene lookup returns CDR1 PRHDT and CDR2 FYEKMQ (reference sequence). CDR3 sequence reads: CASSLKGFQETQYF. The CDR3 region has the DNA TGTGCCAGCAGCTTAAAGGGTTTCCAAGAGACCCAGTACTTC.

The V gene is TRBV2, the J gene TRBJ1-1; maybe TRBD1 (6 bases). V was shortened by 7 bases and J by 1 base, with 22 bases between the two germline ends. This CDR3 spans 17 amino acids. Germline CDR1 reads SNHLY; CDR2 reads FYNNEI. CDR3 bases: TGTGCCAGCAACTCCCTACAGGGTTTCGAGGGGAACACTGAAGCTTTCTTT. It encodes CASNSLQGFEGNTEAFF. Looking up the rest from reference TRBV2 and TRBJ1-1 gives the full variable domain: EPEVTQTPSHQVTQMGQEVILRCVPISNHLYFYWYRQILGQKVEFLVSFYNNEISEKSEIFDDQFSVERPDGSNFTLKIRSTKLEDSAMYFCASNSLQGFEGNTEAFFGQGTRLTVV.

The chain recombines TRBV30 with TRBJ2-1, with TRBD2 identical over 12 bases. The length of the CDR3 is 16 residues. The germline V gene encodes CDR1 GTSNPN and CDR2 SVGIG (reference sequence). Unmatched junction bases numbered 9, after V lost 0 bases and J lost 9 bases. CDR3 nucleotide sequence: TGTGCCTGGAGTGTTTTTCCTAGCGGGAGGGCCCCTGAGCAGTTCTTC. It yields the protein CAWSVFPSGRAPEQFF.

CDR3 sequence: CASSLLAATDTQYF. CDR3 bases: TGTGCCAGCAGTCTTCTTGCAGCTACAGATACGCAGTATTTT. The J gene is TRBJ2-3, the V gene TRBV27; D unclear. The CDR3 runs 14 residues. The ends were cut back, 5 bases at V and 3 bases at J, with 12 bases in the middle. The germline V gene encodes CDR1 MNHEY and CDR2 SMNVEV (reference sequence).

The V and J genes are TRBV18 and TRBJ2-3; D gene uncertain. CDR1 and CDR2 from the germline V gene are KGHSH and LQKENI. V was clipped by 6 bases and J by 1 base, with 11 bases between them. The CDR3 length is 14 residues. The CDR3 spells CASSIIEGTDTQYF. Written as DNA, the CDR3 is TGTGCCAGCTCCATAATCGAGGGCACAGATACGCAGTATTTT. Together with reference TRBV18 and TRBJ2-3, the CDR3 gives the full variable domain: NAGVMQNPRHLVRRRGQEARLRCSPMKGHSHVYWYRQLPEEGLKFMVYLQKENIIDESGMPKERFSAEFPKEGPSILRIQQVVRGDSAAYFCASSIIEGTDTQYFGPGTRLTVL.

This clone was detected a few times. The chain combines TRBV6-1 with TRBJ2-1; TRBD1 is a possible D gene (6 bases). There are 13 residues in the CDR3. The V gene lost 7 bases and the J gene lost 0 bases, with 7 bases spanning the gap. The germline gives CDR1 MNHNS, CDR2 SASEGT. CDR3 nucleotide sequence: TGTGCCAGCACAGGGGTCTCCTACAATGAGCAGTTCTTC. Encoded protein: CASTGVSYNEQFF.

The CDR3 DNA reads as TGCGCCAGCAGCGCGAGACTAGCGGGAAGCTCCTACGAGCAGTACTTC. Translating gives CASSARLAGSSYEQYF. The V gene is TRBV5-1, the J gene TRBJ2-7; 11 nucleotides align to TRBD2. Germline V lookup: CDR1 SGHRS, CDR2 YFSETQ. After removal of 4 bases from V and 0 bases from J, the junction contained 6 bases not matched to a gene. The CDR3 has 16 amino acids.

There are a few counts of this clone. The chain recombines TRBV30 with TRBJ1-2; tentative D call: TRBD1 (6 bases). Germline CDR1 and CDR2: GTSNPN and SVGIG (reference sequence). The CDR3 runs 13 residues. V lost 0 bases, J lost 7 bases, and 12 bases lay in between. Here the CDR3 reads CAWSVRGETGYTF. The CDR3 coding sequence is TGTGCCTGGAGTGTGAGGGGGGAGACTGGCTACACCTTC.

This clone is deemed medium-sized. The V gene is TRBV4-2, the J gene TRBJ1-2; D gene unclear. The CDR3 contains 15 residues. Trimming cost V 0 bases and J 1 base, with 9 bases left between them. Per the germline V gene, CDR1 is LGHNA and CDR2 is YNFKEQ. CDR3 region: CASSQDLGVNYGYTF. For the CDR3, the DNA is TGTGCCAGCAGCCAAGATCTCGGGGTTAACTATGGCTACACCTTC.

The chain has TRBV18 and TRBJ2-1; TRBD1 agrees at 7 bases. The CDR3 length is 18 residues. From germline, CDR1 is KGHSH and CDR2 LQKENI. V gave up 1 base and J gave up 1 base; unmatched junction bases: 10. The CDR3 spells CASSPRIQTGHSYNEQFF. CDR3 DNA: TGTGCCAGCTCACCACGGATCCAGACAGGGCATTCCTACAATGAGCAGTTCTTC.

The sample holds a few counts of this clone. The V call is TRBV2, the J call TRBJ1-5, with D possibly being TRBD1 (6 bases). Germline assignment: CDR1 SNHLY and CDR2 FYNNEI. The CDR3 totals 15 residues. V was trimmed by 6 bases and J by 0 bases, leaving 12 bases between them. CDR3 in DNA: TGTGCCAGCAGAGGAACAGGGTATAGCAATCAGCCCCAGCATTTT. Amino acid sequence: CASRGTGYSNQPQHF.

The CDR3 DNA is TGTGCCAGCAGTATATCCGGGACAGGCACTTATGGCTACACCTTC. This sequence encodes CASSISGTGTYGYTF. The rearrangement joins TRBV2 to TRBJ1-2, with TRBD1 matching 8 bases. Germline CDR1 is SNHLY and CDR2 is FYNNEI. V was clipped by 5 bases and J by 5 bases; unmatched bases: 10. The CDR3 spans 15 residues. The variable domain in full, with the rest retrieved from reference TRBV2 and TRBJ1-2, is EPEVTQTPSHQVTQMGQEVILRCVPISNHLYFYWYRQILGQKVEFLVSFYNNEISEKSEIFDDQFSVERPDGSNFTLKIRSTKLEDSAMYFCASSISGTGTYGYTFGSGTRLTVV.

The chain couples TRBV7-9 to TRBJ2-7; D is ambiguous. V dropped 7 bases and J dropped 3 bases, with 19 bases sitting between them. Germline CDR1 and CDR2: SEHNR and FQNEAQ (reference sequence). There are 15 residues in the CDR3. CDR3 protein: CASTQIGANFYEQYF. The CDR3 bases are TGTGCCAGCACCCAAATCGGAGCAAACTTCTACGAGCAGTACTTC.

The chain uses TRBV6-1 and TRBJ1-2; D is perhaps TRBD1 (5 bases). V was cut by 6 bases and J by 4 bases, with 15 bases left in between. Per germline, CDR1 MNHNS and CDR2 SASEGT. The CDR3 runs 14 residues. CDR3 in DNA: TGTGCCAGCAGCCCAGACCCGCAGGGCTATGGCTACACCTTC. Translating gives CASSPDPQGYGYTF.

CDR3 DNA sequence: TGTGCCAGCAGCCTCCCTGGGACTAGCGGGCCCACAGATACGCAGTATTTT. This translates into CASSLPGTSGPTDTQYF. V is TRBV5-6 and J is TRBJ2-3; 12 nucleotides align to TRBD2. V shed 4 bases, J shed 2 bases, and the junction held 8 bases outside the gene matches. Germline CDR1 is SGHDT and CDR2 is YYEEEE. CDR3 length: 17 amino acids. Together with reference TRBV5-6 and TRBJ2-3, the CDR3 gives the full variable domain: DAGVTQSPTHLIKTRGQQVTLRCSPKSGHDTVSWYQQALGQGPQFIFQYYEEEERQRGNFPDRFSGHQFPNYSSELNVNALLLGDSALYLCASSLPGTSGPTDTQYFGPGTRLTVL.

This clone was recorded only once. This chain links TRBV6-4 with TRBJ1-1; TRBD1 might be the D (5 bases). Trimming stripped 6 bases from V and 2 bases from J, with 16 bases between. The CDR3 covers 15 residues. CDR1 MRHNA and CDR2 SNTAGT come from the germline V gene. CDR3 in amino acids: CASRSQWGSNTEAFF. The CDR3 bases are TGTGCCAGCAGGAGTCAGTGGGGGTCCAACACTGAAGCTTTCTTT.

The DNA of the CDR3 is TGTGCCAGCTCACCCCCGGGGGCGCGTATTGAAGCTTTCTTT. Protein product: CASSPPGARIEAFF. V and J are TRBV18 and TRBJ1-1, with D perhaps matching TRBD1 (6 bases). V was trimmed by 3 bases and J by 7 bases, leaving 15 bases between them. The V gene's germline CDR1 is KGHSH and CDR2 LQKENI. This CDR3 spans 14 amino acids.